A selection of T cell receptor beta chains follows, all from one sample in a study of breast tumors, draining lymph nodes, adjacent tissues. TCRdb itself ran the multiplex PCR reads through MiXCR, one entry per CDR3 protein. Found here are some 170,000 distinct CDR3 sequences, about 34% of them singletons; the top ten hold over 3.5%. The sample taken for sequencing was axillary lymph node tissue. The receptors shown here come from a female donor with breast cancer. Some clones in this sample may be carry-over from other donors' samples. CDR3s include the opening cysteine and the closing phenylalanine or tryptophan. Fields, in order: CDR3 DNA, CDR3 protein, J gene, clone size, D gene, V gene. A D gene is named only where the DNA matches it firmly. Some rows have no size entry. The others give once, few or many, or a class for an expanded clone.

CDR3 DNA: TGTGCCAGCAAAATGCTAGCGGGGGGGCCCGGCGGGGAGCTGTTTTTT
CDR3 protein: CASKMLAGGPGGELFF
J gene: TRBJ2-2
clone size: many
D gene: TRBD2
V gene: TRBV13

CDR3 DNA: TGTGCCAGTAGTATCGGAATCGGGGGCGATGGCTACACCTTC
CDR3 protein: CASSIGIGGDGYTF
J gene: TRBJ1-2
clone size: many
D gene: .
V gene: TRBV19

CDR3 DNA: TGTGCCAGCGCGCAGGGCGAGATTGGCTACACCTTC
CDR3 protein: CASAQGEIGYTF
J gene: TRBJ1-2
clone size: many
D gene: .
V gene: TRBV2

CDR3 DNA: TGTGCCAGCAGCTACGGGGGGACACGGCTGGGAGAAAAACTGTTTTTT
CDR3 protein: CASSYGGTRLGEKLFF
J gene: TRBJ1-4
clone size: many
D gene: .
V gene: TRBV5-6

CDR3 DNA: TGTGCCAGCAGCTTGACGGACACCGGGGAGCTGTTTTTT
CDR3 protein: CASSLTDTGELFF
J gene: TRBJ2-2
clone size: many
D gene: .
V gene: TRBV11-2

CDR3 DNA: TGTGCCAGCAGCTTAGTGGCAGGGAATAATGAAAAACTGTTTTTT
CDR3 protein: CASSLVAGNNEKLFF
J gene: TRBJ1-4
clone size: .
D gene: .
V gene: TRBV7-8

CDR3 DNA: TGTGCCAGCAGCTTGGGGACTAGCGGGGGGGGCACAGATACGCAGTATTTT
CDR3 protein: CASSLGTSGGGTDTQYF
J gene: TRBJ2-3
clone size: many
D gene: TRBD2
V gene: TRBV7-9

CDR3 DNA: TGTGCCTGGAGTCGACAGCCAGAGACCCAGTACTTC
CDR3 protein: CAWSRQPETQYF
J gene: TRBJ2-5
clone size: many
D gene: .
V gene: TRBV30

CDR3 DNA: TGTGCCAGCAGGTTGACAGGGGGCGGTCATGGCTACACCTTC
CDR3 protein: CASRLTGGGHGYTF
J gene: TRBJ1-2
clone size: .
D gene: TRBD1
V gene: TRBV5-6

CDR3 DNA: TGTGCCACCAGTACGGACAGCACAGATACGCAGTATTTT
CDR3 protein: CATSTDSTDTQYF
J gene: TRBJ2-3
clone size: many
D gene: .
V gene: TRBV24-1

CDR3 DNA: TGCGCCAGCAGCCAGGGGGGCGGGTCGTGGGGAGGCTACACCTTC
CDR3 protein: CASSQGGGSWGGYTF
J gene: TRBJ1-2
clone size: many
D gene: .
V gene: TRBV4-1

CDR3 DNA: TGTGCCAGCAGCTTAGTGCCGGTAGGAAGAGTTAATTCACCCCTCCACTTT
CDR3 protein: CASSLVPVGRVNSPLHF
J gene: TRBJ1-6
clone size: few
D gene: .
V gene: TRBV7-2

CDR3 DNA: TGTGCCAGCAGCACCTTGCAGGGAGCAACCTACGAGCAGTACTTC
CDR3 protein: CASSTLQGATYEQYF
J gene: TRBJ2-7
clone size: many
D gene: .
V gene: TRBV28

CDR3 DNA: TGCGCCAGCAGCTTAGGCAGGGTAGGATCAACCCTCCACTTT
CDR3 protein: CASSLGRVGSTLHF
J gene: TRBJ1-6
clone size: .
D gene: .
V gene: TRBV5-1

CDR3 DNA: TGTGCTAGAGAGCACACGAGGGGTTACGCGAACACCGGGGAGCTGTTTTTT
CDR3 protein: CAREHTRGYANTGELFF
J gene: TRBJ2-2
clone size: .
D gene: .
V gene: TRBV7-7

CDR3 DNA: TGTGCCAGTAGCCCACGGGACAGGGGAGGATCACCCCTCCACTTT
CDR3 protein: CASSPRDRGGSPLHF
J gene: TRBJ1-6
clone size: .
D gene: TRBD1
V gene: TRBV19

CDR3 DNA: TGTGCCAGCAGCCGGAGACAGGGGAGGGAGACCCAGTACTTC
CDR3 protein: CASSRRQGRETQYF
J gene: TRBJ2-5
clone size: many
D gene: TRBD1
V gene: TRBV5-6

CDR3 DNA: TGCAGTGCTAGGACTCCAGGGGGCAATCAGCCCCAGCATTTT
CDR3 protein: CSARTPGGNQPQHF
J gene: TRBJ1-5
clone size: many
D gene: .
V gene: TRBV20-1

CDR3 DNA: TGCAGCGGGGGACGATCCACAGATACGCAGTATTTT
CDR3 protein: CSGGRSTDTQYF
J gene: TRBJ2-3
clone size: many
D gene: .
V gene: TRBV29-1

CDR3 DNA: TGTGCCATCAGTGAGTCGAGGAACGAGCAGTACTTC
CDR3 protein: CAISESRNEQYF
J gene: TRBJ2-7
clone size: .
D gene: .
V gene: TRBV10-3

CDR3 DNA: TGCAGCGTTGAAGACCCCACTAAGGGTGGCTACACCTTC
CDR3 protein: CSVEDPTKGGYTF
J gene: TRBJ1-2
clone size: many
D gene: .
V gene: TRBV29-1

CDR3 DNA: TGTGCCAGCAGCAGGACAGGGAGCTCTGGAAACACCATATATTTT
CDR3 protein: CASSRTGSSGNTIYF
J gene: TRBJ1-3
clone size: many
D gene: TRBD1
V gene: TRBV2

CDR3 DNA: TGTGCCAGCAGCTTGGGCGGGGGGATCAATCAGCCCCAGCATTTT
CDR3 protein: CASSLGGGINQPQHF
J gene: TRBJ1-5
clone size: many
D gene: .
V gene: TRBV5-6

CDR3 DNA: TGTGCCACCAGCAGCCACCCGGGACAGGGGGCAACGCAGTACTTC
CDR3 protein: CATSSHPGQGATQYF
J gene: TRBJ2-7
clone size: many
D gene: TRBD1
V gene: TRBV15

CDR3 DNA: TGTGCCAGCAGCTTGGTAGCTAACTATGGCTACACCTTC
CDR3 protein: CASSLVANYGYTF
J gene: TRBJ1-2
clone size: many
D gene: .
V gene: TRBV5-6

CDR3 DNA: TGTGCCAGCAGCGGTACCGGGACGGTCTACTCTGGAAACACCATATATTTT
CDR3 protein: CASSGTGTVYSGNTIYF
J gene: TRBJ1-3
clone size: many
D gene: .
V gene: TRBV9

CDR3 DNA: TGTGCCAGCCATCGGGGCACTAATGAAAAACTGTTTTTT
CDR3 protein: CASHRGTNEKLFF
J gene: TRBJ1-4
clone size: many
D gene: .
V gene: TRBV7-9

CDR3 DNA: TGTGCCAGCAGCCAAGGTACGGTAATGAACACTGAAGCTTTCTTT
CDR3 protein: CASSQGTVMNTEAFF
J gene: TRBJ1-1
clone size: .
D gene: .
V gene: TRBV14

CDR3 DNA: TGCGCCAGCAGCCGCGGACAGGGTTCCAGCTCCTACGAGCAGTACTTC
CDR3 protein: CASSRGQGSSSYEQYF
J gene: TRBJ2-7
clone size: many
D gene: TRBD1
V gene: TRBV4-1

CDR3 DNA: TGTGCCAGCAGTTCGGGACTAGCGGGAGGTTTACGCACAGATACGCAGTATTTT
CDR3 protein: CASSSGLAGGLRTDTQYF
J gene: TRBJ2-3
clone size: many
D gene: TRBD2
V gene: TRBV6-5

CDR3 DNA: TGCAGCTTAGATCTCGGGGCCTTTGCAACTAATGAAAAACTGTTTTTT
CDR3 protein: CSLDLGAFATNEKLFF
J gene: TRBJ1-4
clone size: .
D gene: .
V gene: TRBV29-1

CDR3 DNA: TGCAGTGCTAAGGGACTTCTCAATGAGCAGTTCTTC
CDR3 protein: CSAKGLLNEQFF
J gene: TRBJ2-1
clone size: many
D gene: .
V gene: TRBV20-1

CDR3 DNA: TGTGCCAGCAGCTTAGACCAGGGCGGGGAGACCCAGTACTTC
CDR3 protein: CASSLDQGGETQYF
J gene: TRBJ2-5
clone size: many
D gene: .
V gene: TRBV7-2

CDR3 DNA: TGTGCCAGCTCACCGGGGGTAACAGACCATCAGCCCCAGCATTTT
CDR3 protein: CASSPGVTDHQPQHF
J gene: TRBJ1-5
clone size: many
D gene: .
V gene: TRBV18

CDR3 DNA: TGTGCCAGCAGGGCCGCGGCTTCGTTAAATAATTCACCCCTCCACTTT
CDR3 protein: CASRAAASLNNSPLHF
J gene: TRBJ1-6
clone size: few
D gene: .
V gene: TRBV25-1

CDR3 DNA: TGTGCCAGCAGTTTAAGGTCCCAGCGGGAAGGCAGTTGGGAGACCCAGTACTTC
CDR3 protein: CASSLRSQREGSWETQYF
J gene: TRBJ2-5
clone size: many
D gene: TRBD2
V gene: TRBV7-2

CDR3 DNA: TGTGCCAGCAGCCAAGCCGGGACTCAAGAGACCCAGTACTTC
CDR3 protein: CASSQAGTQETQYF
J gene: TRBJ2-5
clone size: .
D gene: .
V gene: TRBV28

CDR3 DNA: TGTGCCAGCAGTTACTCGTTCGGGGTCGAGCAGTACTTC
CDR3 protein: CASSYSFGVEQYF
J gene: TRBJ2-7
clone size: many
D gene: .
V gene: TRBV6-5

CDR3 DNA: TGTGCCAGCAGCTTAGTCTCACAGGTCTGGTCCACAGATACGCAGTATTTT
CDR3 protein: CASSLVSQVWSTDTQYF
J gene: TRBJ2-3
clone size: many
D gene: .
V gene: TRBV7-9

CDR3 DNA: TGCGCCAGCAGCCGGGACAGGGACGGTTCACCCCTCCACTTT
CDR3 protein: CASSRDRDGSPLHF
J gene: TRBJ1-6
clone size: many
D gene: TRBD1
V gene: TRBV4-3

CDR3 DNA: TGTGCCAGCACGCGGGGGGGGAGCACAGATACGCAGTATTTT
CDR3 protein: CASTRGGSTDTQYF
J gene: TRBJ2-3
clone size: many
D gene: TRBD2
V gene: TRBV9

CDR3 DNA: TGCAGTGCTAGAGAGTTGGGCGGGAGGGCAATTGGCACAGATACGCAGTATTTT
CDR3 protein: CSARELGGRAIGTDTQYF
J gene: TRBJ2-3
clone size: .
D gene: TRBD2
V gene: TRBV20-1

CDR3 DNA: TGTGCCAGCAGCCAAGCTACCTACAGAGGGGGGGTAGATGAGCAGTTCTTC
CDR3 protein: CASSQATYRGGVDEQFF
J gene: TRBJ2-1
clone size: few
D gene: .
V gene: TRBV3-2

CDR3 DNA: TGTGCCAGCAGTGAAGCCTCCGGTTGGGTAGCGGGACTTATCGGGTTCTTC
CDR3 protein: CASSEASGWVAGLIGFF
J gene: TRBJ2-1
clone size: few
D gene: TRBD2
V gene: TRBV2